This T cell receptor beta chain was identified during a study of tumor-infiltrating lymphocytes in primary liver carcinoma. Overall study: Patients comprised men and women whose ages fell between 30 and 69 years.

The approximately 20-31 mg bulk tissue piece was not sorted before simultaneous RNA and DNA extraction. Each participant had primary liver carcinoma, and surgical resection was the treatment. Over 80% of the cells in every tumor sample were viable tumor cells. Study-level points and caveats: Tumor top-250-clone fraction significantly exceeded that of blood (p = 0.039).

The CDR3 is 14 amino acids. Germline V lookup: CDR1 SGHAT, CDR2 FQNNGV. From approximately 550 ng of total RNA, TCR beta-specific cDNA was reverse-transcribed using a constant-region primer. Each TCR beta library was derived from three nested multiplex PCR rounds that employed slightly modified ARM-PCR. Running 10 cycles apiece, the first two PCR rounds relied on TRBV1-TRBV30 forward primers together with a C-beta reverse primer. TCRdb fed the multiplex PCR reads into MiXCR, producing one record per CDR3 protein. The top ten clones hold approximately 9.7% of a sample with more than 100,000 distinct CDR3 sequences, about 59% of them seen once. Comment on this clonotype: The antigen remains undetermined. Germline is not matched at one junction end, which may reflect a read error.

The genes are TRBV11-2 and TRBJ2-7; perhaps TRBD1 as D (6 bases). This receptor was obtained from a woman in her fifties or sixties with primary liver carcinoma and hepatitis B virus infection. The material sequenced was liver tumor tissue from sampling region 1. Described subset: tumor region T1, superior pole. For the CDR3, the DNA is TGTGCCAGCAGCATTCTACAGGGACCCTACGAGCAATACTTC. Translating gives CASSILQGPYEQYF.